The 16 T cell receptor beta chains given below trace back to one sample, sequenced in a study of beta chain features in type 1 diabetes. Study-level points and caveats: TCRB CDR3s were moderately but significantly shorter in Type 1 diabetes patients in all four CD4+ subsets.

Their antigen targets remain unknown. Expressed TCRB transcripts got sequenced, as all isolated RNA was reverse transcribed. The repertoire was sequenced with immunoSEQ multiplex PCR; TCRdb's copy has only in-frame clones and lacks some. This sample carries 120,000 to 150,000 clones, 10% to 15% of them seen once, and the ten largest clones take 1% to 1.5%. Sequences were obtained from central memory CD4+ T cells from blood. The receptors shown here come from a man aged 18 to 29 with type 1 diabetes.

In this sample, this clone turned up a few times. V gene TRBV10-3 combines with J gene TRBJ2-5; D might be TRBD2 (6 bases). The CDR3 contains 15 residues. Deletions cut 5 bases from V and 0 bases from J, with 13 bases between. Per germline, CDR1 ENHRY and CDR2 SYGVKD. The CDR3 DNA is TGTGCCATCAGTCCCAATGGGGGGAACCAAGAGACCCAGTACTTC. This sequence encodes CAISPNGGNQETQYF.

This clone was detected only a few times. The chain combines TRBV7-9 with TRBJ2-3; TRBD2 might be the D (6 bases). CDR1 and CDR2 from the germline V gene are SEHNR and FQNEAQ (reference sequence). The CDR3 is 15 amino acids. Between the trimmed V and J ends, which lost 7 bases and 4 bases, there was a span of 18 bases. The CDR3 DNA sequence: TGTGCCAGCACCTCCCGGCGGGATGGAGCAGATACGCAGTATTTT. Amino acid sequence: CASTSRRDGADTQYF.

This clone occurred once. V usage is TRBV4-1 and J usage is TRBJ2-4, with 8 bases identical to TRBD1. There are 14 residues in the CDR3. With V trimmed by 0 bases and J by 9 bases, 4 bases remained unmatched. In germline, CDR1 is MGHRA, CDR2 YSYEKL. The DNA of the CDR3 is TGCGCCAGCAGCCAAGAAACAGGGGGAGGCATTCAGTACTTC. Its translation is CASSQETGGGIQYF.

The rearrangement links TRBV2 to TRBJ2-5; TRBD2 agrees at 12 bases. Germline assignment: CDR1 SNHLY and CDR2 FYNNEI. V dropped 6 bases and J dropped 0; count of bases not matched to a gene: 5. This CDR3 has 16 residues. CDR3 in amino acids: CASSEGTSGYQETQYF. The CDR3 DNA sequence: TGTGCCAGCAGCGAGGGGACTAGCGGGTACCAAGAGACCCAGTACTTC.

The J gene is TRBJ1-1, the V gene TRBV29-1; unclear D gene. Per germline, CDR1 SQVTM and CDR2 ANQGSEA. This CDR3 has 13 amino acids. Trimming took 7 bases from V and 0 from J, leaving 12 bases between them. The CDR3 sequence: CSGSNGVNTEAFF. The CDR3 bases are TGCAGCGGATCGAATGGGGTGAACACTGAAGCTTTCTTT.

The chain has TRBV9 and TRBJ1-1; 8 bases are a match to TRBD1. The J segment lost 5 bases and the V segment lost 2 bases, leaving 5 bases of the junction unmatched. Germline loops: CDR1 SGDLS, CDR2 YYNGEE. The CDR3 spans 14 residues. Here the CDR3 reads CASSVGQGGTEAFF. Here the CDR3 DNA reads TGTGCCAGCAGCGTCGGACAGGGAGGAACTGAAGCTTTCTTT.

The chain couples TRBV6-5 to TRBJ2-1; 10 bases agree with TRBD2. Unmatched junction bases numbered 10, after V lost 6 bases and J lost 8 bases. The CDR3 consists of 15 residues. The germline V gene has CDR1 MNHEY and CDR2 SVGAGI. This chain's CDR3 is CASRRSGGAADEQFF. CDR3 in DNA: TGTGCCAGCAGACGGAGCGGGGGGGCCGCTGATGAGCAGTTCTTC.

Concerning this clone itself: Other DNA sequences of this sample code for an identical CDR3. The V gene is TRBV15, the J gene TRBJ2-5; D is unclear. Germline V gene data show CDR1 as LNHNV and CDR2 as YYDKDF (reference sequence). This CDR3 comprises 13 residues. The V gene lost 0 bases and the J gene lost 1 base, with 3 bases spanning the gap. This CDR3 is CATSRELQETQYF. The DNA for the CDR3 is TGTGCCACCAGCAGAGAACTCCAAGAGACCCAGTACTTC. The full variable domain, with the rest looked up from reference TRBV15 and TRBJ2-5, is DAMVIQNPRYQVTQFGKPVTLSCSQTLNHNVMYWYQQKSSQAPKLLFHYYDKDFNNEADTPDNFQSRRPNTSFCFLDIRSPGLGDTAMYLCATSRELQETQYFGPGTRLLVL.

The J gene is TRBJ1-4, the V gene TRBV4-1; D gene unclear. CDR3 size: 14 residues. V lost 4 bases to trimming and J lost 1 base, with 7 bases between them. Germline values: CDR1 MGHRA, CDR2 YSYEKL. The CDR3 here is CASSLLGTNEKLFF. The CDR3 nucleotides read TGCGCCAGCAGCCTTCTGGGAACTAATGAAAAACTGTTTTTT.

The J gene is TRBJ1-2, the V gene TRBV19; 8 positions match TRBD1. Germline V lookup: CDR1 LNHDA, CDR2 SQIVND (reference sequence). V shed 7 bases, J shed 5 bases, and the junction held 12 bases outside the gene matches. The CDR3 extends over 15 amino acids. The CDR3 coding sequence is TGTGCCAGTAACCTCGGGACAGGCCGAAGTTATGGCTACACCTTC. Its translation is CASNLGTGRSYGYTF.

CDR3 DNA sequence: TGTGCCTGGAGTCGGCATAGGGGGGAGCTGTTTTTT. Translated, it gives CAWSRHRGELFF. The chain is built from TRBV30 and TRBJ2-2; D remains unclear. CDR3 length: 12 residues. CDR1 GTSNPN and CDR2 SVGIG come from the germline V gene (reference sequence). Trimming left V 2 bases short and J 8 bases short, with 9 bases between.

V is TRBV30 and J is TRBJ2-6; D may match TRBD1 or TRBD2 (5 bases each). Germline loops: CDR1 GTSNPN, CDR2 SVGIG (reference sequence). The CDR3 sequence is 15 residues long. The V gene lost 5 bases and the J gene lost 0 bases, with 11 bases spanning the gap. The CDR3 protein is CAWATGTSGANVLTF. In DNA form, the CDR3 reads TGTGCCTGGGCTACTGGGACCTCTGGGGCCAACGTCCTGACTTTC. Based on the CDR3 plus reference TRBV30 and TRBJ2-6, the full variable domain is SQTIHQWPATLVQPVGSPLSLECTVEGTSNPNLYWYRQAAGRGLQLLFYSVGIGQISSEVPQNLSASRPQDRQFILSSKKLLLSDSGFYLCAWATGTSGANVLTFGAGSRLTVL.

This clone was detected only a few times. CDR3 region: CASSLGSANTEAFF. The CDR3, as DNA: TGTGCCAGCAGCTTGGGCAGCGCGAACACTGAAGCTTTCTTT. This chain connects TRBV7-9 to TRBJ1-1; D not certain. The CDR3 loop spans 14 amino acids. CDR1 and CDR2 (germline): SEHNR, FQNEAQ (reference sequence). V was cut by 3 bases and J by 1 base, with 9 bases left in between. Variable domain in full (rest from reference TRBV7-9 and TRBJ1-1): DTGVSQNPRHKITKRGQNVTFRCDPISEHNRLYWYRQTLGQGPEFLTYFQNEAQLEKSRLLSDRFSAERPKGSFSTLEIQRTEQGDSAMYLCASSLGSANTEAFFGQGTRLTVV.

J is TRBJ2-2 and V is TRBV5-1; tentatively, D is TRBD1 (6 bases). CDR1 is SGHRS and CDR2 is YFSETQ in the germline V gene. The ends were cut back, 4 bases at V and 2 bases at J, with 15 bases in the middle. The CDR3 is 16 residues long. The CDR3 bases are TGCGCCAGCAGCAAGGACCGGGACATAAACACCGGGGAGCTGTTTTTT. It encodes CASSKDRDINTGELFF. The whole variable domain, filled in from reference TRBV5-1 and TRBJ2-2, reads KAGVTQTPRYLIKTRGQQVTLSCSPISGHRSVSWYQQTPGQGLQFLFEYFSETQRNKGNFPGRFSGRQFSNSRSEMNVSTLELGDSALYLCASSKDRDINTGELFFGEGSRLTVL.

This clone was recorded a few times. V is TRBV5-1 and J is TRBJ1-2; D perhaps matches TRBD1 (5 bases). The V and J ends lost 0 bases and 8 bases respectively, with 14 bases between them. Germline CDR1 and CDR2: SGHRS and YFSETQ. The CDR3 runs to 14 residues. For the CDR3, the DNA is TGCGCCAGCAGCTTGGGTCAGGGAGTAGGCGGCTACACCTTC. This codes for CASSLGQGVGGYTF.

The V and J genes are TRBV7-9 and TRBJ2-5; D is unclear. This CDR3 comprises 12 residues. V was clipped by 5 bases and J by 5 bases, with 9 bases between them. Germline V gives CDR1 SEHNR, CDR2 FQNEAQ (reference sequence). CDR3: CASSTLRETQYF. In nucleotides, the CDR3 is TGTGCCAGCAGCACCCTTAGGGAGACCCAGTACTTC.